Following are 14 T cell receptor beta chains from one sample sequenced in a study of Ad26.COV2.S vaccination and SARS-CoV-2 variants. Method: immunoSEQ multiplex PCR; TCRdb's copy keeps in-frame clones and lacks some. Here the sample spans a few hundred thousand clones, approximately 87% being singletons. This sample's treatment: some 20 received Ad26.COV2.S at low or high dose, single or two shots; 5 received placebo; per-sample allocation not given. Material that was analyzed had been drawn on day 63 after the first vaccine or placebo injection. The sample here was peripheral blood, taken in a trial of Ad26.COV2.S vaccine versus placebo. Source of these receptors: a person aged 18-65 years who received the Ad26.COV2.S COVID-19 vaccine or a placebo.

The CDR3 region is CASSQLPRGGRYKETQYF. CDR3 in DNA: TGTGCCAGCAGCCAACTTCCTCGCGGGGGGCGTTACAAGGAGACCCAGTACTTC. The chain joins TRBV3-1 (or the pseudogene TRBV3-2) to TRBJ2-5; 8 positions match TRBD2. The germline CDR1 and CDR2 sequences are LGHDT and YNNKEL (reference sequence). The CDR3 is 18 residues long. After removal of 2 bases from V and 5 bases from J, the junction contained 16 bases not matched to a gene.

This clone has just one count. The V call is TRBV14, the J call TRBJ2-7; D possibly corresponds to TRBD2 (6 bases). V was clipped by 1 base and J by 3 bases, with 19 bases between them. The CDR3 consists of 17 residues. CDR1 and CDR2 from the germline V gene are SGHDN and FVKESK. This chain's CDR3 is CASSQVRVRTTSYEQYF. Written as DNA, the CDR3 is TGTGCCAGCAGCCAAGTCAGGGTTCGGACTACTAGCTACGAGCAGTACTTC.

This chain joins TRBV5-5 and TRBJ2-7; D unclear. The germline gives CDR1 SGHKS, CDR2 YYEKEE (reference sequence). V dropped 2 bases and J dropped 6 bases, with 9 bases sitting between them. The CDR3 consists of 12 residues. Here the CDR3 reads CASSFITSEQYF. For the CDR3, the DNA is TGTGCCAGCAGCTTCATTACGTCCGAGCAGTACTTC.

This clone came up once. J is TRBJ2-7 and V is TRBV19; TRBD1 matches at 9 bases. CDR1 is LNHDA and CDR2 is SQIVND in the germline V gene (reference sequence). CDR3 length equals 14 residues. V shed 4 bases and J 7 bases; nucleotides not matched to a gene: 8. The CDR3 spells CASSRTQGAGEQYF. The CDR3 DNA is TGTGCCAGTAGTAGAACACAGGGGGCGGGTGAGCAGTACTTC. The full variable domain, completed using reference TRBV19 and TRBJ2-7, is DGGITQSPKYLFRKEGQNVTLSCEQNLNHDAMYWYRQDPGQGLRLIYYSQIVNDFQKGDIAEGYSVSREKKESFPLTVTSAQKNPTAFYLCASSRTQGAGEQYFGPGTRLTVT.

J is TRBJ1-1 and V is TRBV6-5; D not resolved. This CDR3 is built from 13 residues. Germline CDR1 reads MNHEY; CDR2 reads SVGAGI. Trimming removed 3 bases at V and 3 bases at J, with 8 bases between. As DNA, the CDR3 is TGTGCCAGCAGTTATCAACAATACACTGAAGCTTTCTTT. Its protein is CASSYQQYTEAFF.

The chain uses TRBV29-1 and TRBJ2-1; 8 nucleotides line up with TRBD1. The CDR3 runs to 13 residues. J gave up 7 bases and V 5 bases, and 7 bases lay outside the gene matches. CDR1 is SQVTM, CDR2 ANQGSEA, per germline. Here the CDR3 reads CSVPSQGANEQFF. CDR3 bases: TGCAGCGTTCCTAGTCAGGGGGCGAATGAGCAGTTCTTC.

The genes are TRBV11-1 and TRBJ2-3; 7 nucleotides agree with TRBD1. After removal of 6 bases from V and 0 bases from J, the junction contained 6 bases not matched to a gene. Germline CDR1 and CDR2: SGHAT and FQDESV (reference sequence). The CDR3 length is 15 residues. The chain's CDR3 is CASSQGTDSTDTQYF. DNA for the CDR3: TGTGCCAGCAGTCAAGGGACAGATAGCACAGATACGCAGTATTTT.

V and J are TRBV28 and TRBJ2-5, with a tentative D call TRBD2 (5 bases). Per the germline V gene, CDR1 is MDHEN and CDR2 is SYDVKM. CDR3 size: 14 residues. V was clipped by 8 bases and J by 1 base, with 14 bases between them. CDR3 residues: CASGEGGVQETQYF. CDR3 coding DNA: TGTGCCAGCGGAGAGGGTGGGGTCCAAGAGACCCAGTACTTC.

The chain uses TRBV11-2 and TRBJ2-2; no clear D. The germline gives CDR1 SGHAT, CDR2 FQNNGV. CDR3 size: 13 residues. V shed 1 base and J shed 4 bases, with 4 bases lying between them. The CDR3 is CASSLVPTGELFF. The CDR3 DNA sequence: TGTGCCAGCAGCTTAGTTCCCACCGGGGAGCTGTTTTTT.

This clone was observed a handful of times. This chain links TRBV5-1 with TRBJ1-1; 7 bases line up with TRBD1. There are 14 residues in the CDR3. After removal of 0 bases from V and 3 bases from J, the junction contained 2 bases not matched to a gene. Germline V gene lookup returns CDR1 SGHRS and CDR2 YFSETQ. CDR3 amino acids: CASSLGQGYTEAFF. In nucleotides, the CDR3 is TGCGCCAGCAGCTTGGGACAGGGTTACACTGAAGCTTTCTTT.

The V call is TRBV29-1, the J call TRBJ1-2; D perhaps matches TRBD1 (5 bases). CDR3 length equals 13 residues. Germline assignment: CDR1 SQVTM and CDR2 ANQGSEA. Trimming removed 7 bases from V and 2 bases from J, with 14 bases in between. The CDR3 DNA sequence: TGCAGCGGGGGGGACGGAGAAAACTATGGCTACACCTTC. Encoded protein: CSGGDGENYGYTF.

This clone was observed once. The chain links TRBV7-9 to TRBJ2-3; D may be TRBD2 (6 bases). Germline V CDR1 and CDR2: SEHNR, FQNEAQ (reference sequence). The CDR3 extends over 15 amino acids. The V end lost 5 bases, the J end lost 0 bases, and 12 bases lay between the germline ends. CDR3 DNA: TGTGCCAGCAGCCTCAGCGGGTACAGCACAGATACGCAGTATTTT. Translated: CASSLSGYSTDTQYF.

The V and J genes are TRBV9 and TRBJ1-1; D may be TRBD1 (5 bases). This CDR3 is built from 14 residues. Trimming removed 2 bases from V and 4 bases from J, with 12 bases in between. Germline-derived CDR1 and CDR2 are SGDLS and YYNGEE. This CDR3 is CASSVIGEATEAFF. The DNA for the CDR3 is TGTGCCAGCAGCGTGATAGGGGAGGCCACTGAAGCTTTCTTT.

This chain connects TRBV7-9 to TRBJ1-6; no reliable D call. Germline CDR1 is SEHNR and CDR2 is FQNEAQ (reference sequence). The V gene lost 7 bases and the J gene lost 8 bases, with 18 bases spanning the gap. The CDR3 spans 15 residues. For the CDR3, the DNA is TGTGCCAGCATCGACGCGAGGGCCTGGGATTCACCCCTCCACTTT. This gives the protein CASIDARAWDSPLHF.